This record looks at one TCR beta chain sequence and its context. Its antigen remains unknown. 13 Jbeta primers and 60 Vbeta primers were used for the PCR. Data came from immunoSEQ multiplex PCR; TCRdb stores just in-frame clones and leaves some out. The sample comprises about 200,000 clones, 76% of which are singletons, and 0.63% rests with the top ten. The data originate from a study of cytomegalovirus exposure and HLA in healthy donors. Study-wide background: When over 300 donors were genotyped, roughly 78% of them were found to fall in the Caucasian-associated ancestry cluster.

General study findings and limits: Reports showed the classifier diagnosing cytomegalovirus status with high specificity and sensitivity. The productive fraction for most TCR beta V segments was about 87% or about 30% in an earlier analysis. It was only CMV serostatus that was available as immune exposure information.

The CDR3 contains 15 residues. The junction had 5 bases not matched to a gene; V was cut back by 3 bases and J by 1 base. The germline CDR1 and CDR2 sequences are SGDLS and YYNGEE. Material: PBMCs. The clonotype was recovered from a man aged 18 to 29 in good health and CMV-seronegative. The genes are TRBV9 and TRBJ2-3, with 7 bases aligning to TRBD1. The CDR3 DNA is TGTGCCAGCAGCGCCCGACAGGGAGGCACAGATACGCAGTATTTT. It yields the protein CASSARQGGTDTQYF. The whole variable domain, filled in from reference TRBV9 and TRBJ2-3, reads DSGVTQTPKHLITATGQRVTLRCSPRSGDLSVYWYQQSLDQGLQFLIQYYNGEERAKGNILERFSAQQFPDLHSELNLSSLELGDSALYFCASSARQGGTDTQYFGPGTRLTVL.